The entry below gives a single T cell receptor beta chain sequence along with its context. Regions amplified from RNA transcripts were the TCR beta CDR3 regions. A set of HTBI primers served as the primers for a first-round RT-PCR of the TCR CDR3. One entry per CDR3 protein, called by TCRdb with MiXCR from the multiplex PCR reads. The sample gives 95,000 to 100,000 distinct CDR3 sequences, about half of which show up once; 27% is in the top ten. This specimen comes from a study of T cells in Graves' hyperthyroidism and ophthalmopathy. The CDR3 length is 13 residues. The germline CDR1 and CDR2 sequences are DFQATT and SNEGSKA (reference sequence). V gave up 2 bases and J gave up 4 bases, with 8 bases separating them.

The rearrangement links TRBV20-1 to TRBJ1-4; D remains ambiguous. The sequence was obtained from a woman between 40 and 55 years old with Graves' hyperthyroidism. The sample consisted of blood. The DNA for the CDR3 is TGCAGTGCTAGACGCGGGTATAATGAAAAACTGTTTTTT. This translates into CSARRGYNEKLFF.